This entry lists 5 T cell receptor beta chains sequenced from one sample in a study of blood T cells in healthy people across ages. Then a second PCR, running roughly 7 to 11 cycles, was carried out with a sample-barcoded 5' primer and a J-beta primer mix. A single record per CDR3 protein comes from TCRdb applying MiXCR to the 5' RACE reads. This table holds hundreds of thousands of distinct CDR3 sequences, 29% found once. The sequenced material came from blood. Receptors were obtained from a woman at least 80 years old in good health.

The chain couples TRBV27 to TRBJ1-6; no definite D call. With 4 bases removed from V and 3 bases from J, the gap between germline ends came to 4 bases. The CDR3 runs 13 residues. The germline gives CDR1 MNHEY, CDR2 SMNVEV (reference sequence). As DNA, the CDR3 is TGTGCCAGCAGTTCGAGCTATAATTCACCCCTCCACTTT. It yields the protein CASSSSYNSPLHF.

This clonotype was seen ten or more times. The CDR3 DNA is TGTGCCAGCAGGCCGGTTGATTGGATCCCAGCAACTGCGCTAAACCTGAACACTGAAGCTTTCTTT. This gives the protein CASRPVDWIPATALNLNTEAFF. This chain joins TRBV11-1 and TRBJ1-1; D is ambiguous. Per the germline V gene, CDR1 is SGHAT and CDR2 is FQDESV (reference sequence). The V end lost 6 bases, the J end lost 0 bases, and 35 bases lay between the germline ends. The CDR3 consists of 22 residues.

The gene calls are TRBV12-3 or TRBV12-4 and TRBJ1-1; TRBD1 is a possible D gene (5 bases). The CDR3 is 14 amino acids. Trimming pared 6 bases from V and 2 bases from J, leaving 13 bases between. CDR3 coding DNA: TGTGCCAGCAGCATCCCCCAGGGAAACACTGAAGCTTTCTTT. This gives the protein CASSIPQGNTEAFF.

In the case of this clonotype: It may be a read error: a sequence one base away is much more abundant. This sequence joins TRBV20-1 and TRBJ2-7; 11 bases align to TRBD1. The germline V gene encodes CDR1 DFQATT and CDR2 SNEGSKA (reference sequence). CDR3 size: 17 residues. DNA for the CDR3: TGCAGTGCTGGAGACGCTTTGGGGACAGGGGGTTTCTACGAGCAGTACTTC. Protein product: CSAGDALGTGGFYEQYF.

This clonotype came up many times. This rearrangement joins TRBV5-1 to TRBJ2-3, with TRBD1 identical over 9 bases. CDR1 is SGHRS, CDR2 YFSETQ, per germline. The CDR3 covers 14 residues. V gave up 5 bases and J gave up 2 bases; unmatched junction bases: 3. CDR3 nucleotide sequence: TGCGCCAGCAGGAAACAGGGGGCCACAGATACGCAGTATTTT. This translates into CASRKQGATDTQYF.